The rows below give T cell receptor beta chains drawn from one sample of a study of CD8 T cells in Susac syndrome. One entry per CDR3 protein, called by TCRdb with MiXCR from the immunoSEQ multiplex PCR reads. The sample comprises more than 150,000 distinct CDR3 sequences, roughly 95% of which are singletons, and 0.14% to 0.15% rests with the top ten. The sample taken for sequencing was CD8+ T cells from PBMCs. These TCRs come from a human donor with multiple sclerosis. Each CDR3 is given with its conserved first and last residue. A D gene is named only where the DNA matches it firmly. For some rows the clone size is stated as once, few or many, or as a class when expanded; others skip it.

once	TRBJ1-6	TRBV5-4	NA	TGTGCCAGCAGCTTGGGGGGGAACCACTCACCCCTCCACTTT	CASSLGGNHSPLHF
NA	TRBJ1-2	TRBV27	NA	TGTGCCAGCAGTTTACGGGGGACGGGCGGCTACACCTTC	CASSLRGTGGYTF
NA	TRBJ1-1	TRBV29-1	NA	TGCAGCGTCCGAATCGGGGGAACTGAAGCTTTCTTT	CSVRIGGTEAFF
NA	TRBJ2-7	TRBV27	NA	TGTGCCAGCAGTTTATTCTCGGGTTACGAGCAGTACTTC	CASSLFSGYEQYF
NA	TRBJ2-1	TRBV30	NA	TGTGCCTGGATACCATGGACCGTGCATAACAATGAGCAGTTCTTC	CAWIPWTVHNNEQFF
NA	TRBJ2-6	TRBV6-5	NA	TGTGCCAGCAGTTACTCCGCGAACACGGTCCTGACTTTC	CASSYSANTVLTF
NA	TRBJ2-2	TRBV5-1	NA	TGCGCCAGCAGCCTGGGACAAACCATAGAAACCGGGGAGCTGTTTTTT	CASSLGQTIETGELFF
NA	TRBJ2-1	TRBV29-1	TRBD2	TGCAGCGTTGCAACTAGCGGGGTCTTCTCCTACAATGAGCAGTTCTTC	CSVATSGVFSYNEQFF
NA	TRBJ2-7	TRBV30	TRBD1	TGTGCCTCGACGGGGGACAGGGGGTACGAGCAGTACTTC	CASTGDRGYEQYF
NA	TRBJ2-5	TRBV5-8	NA	TGTGCCAGCAGCTTCGGACGGCAAGAGACCCAGTACTTC	CASSFGRQETQYF
NA	TRBJ2-5	TRBV29-1	NA	TGCAGCGTTGAATCCAGGGCAGAGACCCAGTACTTC	CSVESRAETQYF
once	TRBJ2-3	TRBV2	NA	TGTGGACGGACCCGGGGGAACGGGGTTGGCGCAGATACGCAGTATTTT	CGRTRGNGVGADTQYF
NA	TRBJ1-6	TRBV27	NA	TGTGCCAGCAGGAACGGGGCCGGGTCGGGTTCACCCCTCCACTTT	CASRNGAGSGSPLHF
NA	TRBJ2-1	TRBV29-1	NA	TGCAGCGTTGAGGATAGGGAATCTTTCCGGAATGAGCAGTTCTTC	CSVEDRESFRNEQFF
NA	TRBJ2-5	TRBV11-2	TRBD2	TGTGCCAGCAGCTTCCTTAGCGGGAGGGCCCCCGGGGAGACCCAGTACTTC	CASSFLSGRAPGETQYF
NA	TRBJ1-5	TRBV7-9	TRBD1	TGTGCCAGCAGCTTAGTTTTGGACAGGGAAGTGAATCAGCCCCAGCATTTT	CASSLVLDREVNQPQHF
NA	TRBJ2-7	TRBV12-3/TRBV12-4	NA	TGTGCCAGCAGTCCAGGACTTAACTCCTACGAGCAGTACTTC	CASSPGLNSYEQYF
NA	TRBJ2-3	TRBV30	TRBD1	TGTGCCTGGAGTTCGGCGGACAGGGTACCCACAGATACGCAGTATTTT	CAWSSADRVPTDTQYF
NA	TRBJ2-3	TRBV30	NA	TGTGCCTGGAGCGGACAGCCCGGGCCAGATACGCAGTATTTT	CAWSGQPGPDTQYF
once	TRBJ2-5	TRBV7-9	NA	TGTGCCAGCAGCCCTCCACAGCGGGAGACCCAGTACTTC	CASSPPQRETQYF
NA	TRBJ2-3	TRBV9	NA	TGTGCCAGCAGCGTAGAGGAACCCACAGATACGCAGTATTTT	CASSVEEPTDTQYF
few	TRBJ1-6	TRBV12-5	TRBD1	TGTGCTAGTCGACAGGGGAATTCACCCCTCCACTTT	CASRQGNSPLHF
NA	TRBJ2-7	TRBV12-5	NA	TGTGCTAGTGGTTTGGCAGACGAGCAGTACTTC	CASGLADEQYF
once	TRBJ2-3	TRBV27	TRBD2	TGTGCCAGCAGCGACCTAGCGGCCCTTAGCACAGATACGCAGTATTTT	CASSDLAALSTDTQYF
NA	TRBJ2-1	TRBV11-1	TRBD1	TGTGCCAGCAGCTCATCATCCGGGACAGGGGATGAGCAGTTCTTC	CASSSSSGTGDEQFF
once	TRBJ2-2	TRBV30	NA	TGTGCCTGGAGATTCTACGGACAGAAGCTTAGCACCGGGGAGCTGTTTTTT	CAWRFYGQKLSTGELFF
NA	TRBJ2-6	TRBV19	NA	TGTGCCAGTACTGTCACTGGGGCCAACGTCCTGACTTTC	CASTVTGANVLTF
NA	TRBJ1-4	TRBV30	NA	TGTGCCTGGACGCCCCTCGCGGCAAACGAAAAACTGTTTTTT	CAWTPLAANEKLFF
NA	TRBJ1-5	TRBV9	TRBD1	TGTGCCAGCAGCGAGGGGGACAGCCTTGGGCAGCCCCAGCATTTT	CASSEGDSLGQPQHF
NA	TRBJ2-6	TRBV30	NA	TGTGCCTGGAGTGGAGTGTCTGGGGCCAACGTCCTGACTTTC	CAWSGVSGANVLTF